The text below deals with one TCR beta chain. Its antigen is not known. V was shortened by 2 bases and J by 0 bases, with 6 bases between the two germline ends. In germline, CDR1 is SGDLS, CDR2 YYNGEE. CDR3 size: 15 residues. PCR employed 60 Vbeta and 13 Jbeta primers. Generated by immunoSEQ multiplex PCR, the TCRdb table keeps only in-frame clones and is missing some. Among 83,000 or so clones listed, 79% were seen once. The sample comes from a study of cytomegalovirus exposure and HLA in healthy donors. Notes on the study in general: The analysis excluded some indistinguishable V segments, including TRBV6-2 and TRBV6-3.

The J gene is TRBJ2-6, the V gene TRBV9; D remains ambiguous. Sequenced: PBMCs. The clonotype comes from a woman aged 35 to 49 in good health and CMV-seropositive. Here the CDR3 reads CASSVVLSGANVLTF. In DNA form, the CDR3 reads TGTGCCAGCAGCGTTGTCCTCTCTGGGGCCAACGTCCTGACTTTC.